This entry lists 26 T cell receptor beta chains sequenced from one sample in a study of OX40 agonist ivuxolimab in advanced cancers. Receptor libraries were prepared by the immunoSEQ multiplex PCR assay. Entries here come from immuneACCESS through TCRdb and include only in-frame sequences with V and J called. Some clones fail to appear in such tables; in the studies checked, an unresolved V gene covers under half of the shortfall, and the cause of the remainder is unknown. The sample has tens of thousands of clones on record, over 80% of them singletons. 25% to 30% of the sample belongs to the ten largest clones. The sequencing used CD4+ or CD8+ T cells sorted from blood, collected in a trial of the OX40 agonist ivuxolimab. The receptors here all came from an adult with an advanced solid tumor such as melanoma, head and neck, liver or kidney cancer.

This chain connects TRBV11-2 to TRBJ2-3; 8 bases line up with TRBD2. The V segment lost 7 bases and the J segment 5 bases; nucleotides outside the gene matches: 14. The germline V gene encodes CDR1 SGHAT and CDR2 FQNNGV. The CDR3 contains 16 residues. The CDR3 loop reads CASTPRSLGGGDTQYF. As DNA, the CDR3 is TGTGCCAGCACCCCGAGATCCCTCGGGGGGGGAGATACGCAGTATTTT.

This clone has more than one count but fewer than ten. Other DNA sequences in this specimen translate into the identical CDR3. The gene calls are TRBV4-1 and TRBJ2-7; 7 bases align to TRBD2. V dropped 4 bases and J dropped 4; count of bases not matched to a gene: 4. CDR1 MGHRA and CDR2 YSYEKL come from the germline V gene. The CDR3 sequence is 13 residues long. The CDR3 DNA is TGCGCCAGCAGCCGTGGACTAGTATACGAGCAGTACTTC. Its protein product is CASSRGLVYEQYF.

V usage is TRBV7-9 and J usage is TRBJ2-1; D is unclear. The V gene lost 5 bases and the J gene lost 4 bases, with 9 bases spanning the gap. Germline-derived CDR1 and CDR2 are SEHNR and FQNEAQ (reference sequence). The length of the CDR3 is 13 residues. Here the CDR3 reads CASSQSGYNEQFF. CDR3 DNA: TGTGCCAGCAGCCAGTCCGGGTACAATGAGCAGTTCTTC.

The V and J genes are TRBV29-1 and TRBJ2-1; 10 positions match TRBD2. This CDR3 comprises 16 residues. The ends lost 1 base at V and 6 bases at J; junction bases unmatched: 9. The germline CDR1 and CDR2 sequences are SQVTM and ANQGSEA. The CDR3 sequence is CSVEGLELAGINEQFF. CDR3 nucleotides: TGCAGCGTTGAAGGTTTAGAACTAGCGGGAATCAATGAGCAGTTCTTC.

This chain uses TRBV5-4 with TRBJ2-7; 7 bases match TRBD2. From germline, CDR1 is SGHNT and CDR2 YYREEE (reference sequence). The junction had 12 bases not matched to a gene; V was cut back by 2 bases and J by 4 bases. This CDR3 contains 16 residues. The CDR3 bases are TGTGCCAGCAGCTTTAACGTGGCTAGCGGTTATTACGAGCAGTACTTC. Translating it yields CASSFNVASGYYEQYF.

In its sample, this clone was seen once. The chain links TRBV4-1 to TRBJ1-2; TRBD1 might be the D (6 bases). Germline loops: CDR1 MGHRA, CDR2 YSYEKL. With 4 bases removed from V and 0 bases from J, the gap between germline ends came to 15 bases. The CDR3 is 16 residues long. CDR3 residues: CASSPMDRFSNYGYTF. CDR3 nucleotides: TGCGCCAGCAGCCCGATGGACAGATTTTCTAACTATGGCTACACCTTC.

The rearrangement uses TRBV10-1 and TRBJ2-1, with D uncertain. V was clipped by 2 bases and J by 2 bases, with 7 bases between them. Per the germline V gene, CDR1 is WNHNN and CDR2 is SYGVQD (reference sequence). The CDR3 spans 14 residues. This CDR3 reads CASSEGGTYNEQFF. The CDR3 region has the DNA TGCGCCAGCAGTGAGGGTGGAACCTACAATGAGCAGTTCTTC.

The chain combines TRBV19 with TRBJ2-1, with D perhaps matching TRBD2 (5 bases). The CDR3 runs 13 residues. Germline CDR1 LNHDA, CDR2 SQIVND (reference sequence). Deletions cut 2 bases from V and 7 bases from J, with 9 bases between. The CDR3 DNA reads TGTGCCAGTAGTATAAGCGTAGCGAATGAGCAGTTCTTC. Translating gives CASSISVANEQFF.

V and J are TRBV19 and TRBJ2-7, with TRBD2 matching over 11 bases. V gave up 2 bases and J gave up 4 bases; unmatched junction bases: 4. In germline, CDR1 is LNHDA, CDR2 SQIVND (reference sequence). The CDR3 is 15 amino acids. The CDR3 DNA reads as TGTGCCAGTAGTATACAACTAGCGGGAGTATACGAGCAGTACTTC. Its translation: CASSIQLAGVYEQYF.

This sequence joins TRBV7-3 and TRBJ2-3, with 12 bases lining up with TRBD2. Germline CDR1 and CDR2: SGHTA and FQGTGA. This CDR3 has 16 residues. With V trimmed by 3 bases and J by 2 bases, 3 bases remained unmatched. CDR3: CASSFGLAGYTDTQYF. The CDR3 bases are TGTGCCAGCAGCTTCGGACTAGCGGGATACACAGATACGCAGTATTTT.

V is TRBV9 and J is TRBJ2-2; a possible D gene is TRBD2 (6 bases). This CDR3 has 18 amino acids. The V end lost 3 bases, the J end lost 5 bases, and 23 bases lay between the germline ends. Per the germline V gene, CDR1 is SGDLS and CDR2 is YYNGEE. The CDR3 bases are TGTGCCAGCAGCGCTCATCCTAGGAGGGAGAGTAAGACCGGGGAGCTGTTTTTT. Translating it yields CASSAHPRRESKTGELFF. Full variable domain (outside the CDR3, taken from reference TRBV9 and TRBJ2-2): DSGVTQTPKHLITATGQRVTLRCSPRSGDLSVYWYQQSLDQGLQFLIQYYNGEERAKGNILERFSAQQFPDLHSELNLSSLELGDSALYFCASSAHPRRESKTGELFFGEGSRLTVL.

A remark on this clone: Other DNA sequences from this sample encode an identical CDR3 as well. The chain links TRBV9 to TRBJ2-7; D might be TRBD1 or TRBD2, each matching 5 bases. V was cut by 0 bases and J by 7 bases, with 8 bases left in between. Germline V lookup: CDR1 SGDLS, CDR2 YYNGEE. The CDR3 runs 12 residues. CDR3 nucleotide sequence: TGTGCCAGCAGCGTAGAAGGGGAGGAGCAGTACTTC. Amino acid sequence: CASSVEGEEQYF.

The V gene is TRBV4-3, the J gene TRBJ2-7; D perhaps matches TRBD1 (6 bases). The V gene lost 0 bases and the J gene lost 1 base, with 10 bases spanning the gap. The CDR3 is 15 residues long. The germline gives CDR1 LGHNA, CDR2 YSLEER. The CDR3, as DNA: TGCGCCAGCAGCCAAGACGAAACAGGGTCCTACGAGCAGTACTTC. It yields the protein CASSQDETGSYEQYF.

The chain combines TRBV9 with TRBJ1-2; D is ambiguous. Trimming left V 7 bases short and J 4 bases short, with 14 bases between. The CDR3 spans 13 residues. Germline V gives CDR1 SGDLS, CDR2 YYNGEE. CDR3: CASSSEPAYGYTF. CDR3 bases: TGTGCCAGCTCATCGGAGCCCGCCTATGGCTACACCTTC.

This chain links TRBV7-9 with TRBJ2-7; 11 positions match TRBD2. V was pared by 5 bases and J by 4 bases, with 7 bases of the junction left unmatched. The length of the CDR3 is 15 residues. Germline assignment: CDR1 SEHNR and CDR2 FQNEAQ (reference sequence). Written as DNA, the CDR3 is TGTGCCAGCAGCCCCCGAACTAGCGGGAGTTACGAGCAGTACTTC. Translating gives CASSPRTSGSYEQYF.

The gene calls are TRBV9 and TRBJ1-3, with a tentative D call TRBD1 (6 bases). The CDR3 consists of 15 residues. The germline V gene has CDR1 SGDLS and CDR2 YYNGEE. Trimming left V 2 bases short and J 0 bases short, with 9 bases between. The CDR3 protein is CASSVGGGSGNTIYF. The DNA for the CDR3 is TGTGCCAGCAGCGTGGGAGGGGGCTCTGGAAACACCATATATTTT.

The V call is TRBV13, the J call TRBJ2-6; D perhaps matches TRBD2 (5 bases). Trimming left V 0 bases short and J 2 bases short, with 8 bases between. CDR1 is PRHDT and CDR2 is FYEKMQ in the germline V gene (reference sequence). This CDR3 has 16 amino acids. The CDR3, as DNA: TGTGCCAGCAGCTTAGGCGCCGGGGCTGGGGCCAACGTCCTGACTTTC. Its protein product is CASSLGAGAGANVLTF.

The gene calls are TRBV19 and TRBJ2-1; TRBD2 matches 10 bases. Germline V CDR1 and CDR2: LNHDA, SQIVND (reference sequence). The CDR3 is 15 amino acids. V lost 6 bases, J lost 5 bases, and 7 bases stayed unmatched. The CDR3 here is CASRISGRAHNEQFF. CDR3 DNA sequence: TGTGCCAGTAGGATAAGCGGGAGGGCCCACAATGAGCAGTTCTTC.

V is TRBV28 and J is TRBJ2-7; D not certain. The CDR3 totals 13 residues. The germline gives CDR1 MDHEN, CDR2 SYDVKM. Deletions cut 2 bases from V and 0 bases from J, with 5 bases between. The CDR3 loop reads CASSLTYSYEQYF. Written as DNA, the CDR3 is TGTGCCAGCAGTTTAACGTACTCCTACGAGCAGTACTTC.

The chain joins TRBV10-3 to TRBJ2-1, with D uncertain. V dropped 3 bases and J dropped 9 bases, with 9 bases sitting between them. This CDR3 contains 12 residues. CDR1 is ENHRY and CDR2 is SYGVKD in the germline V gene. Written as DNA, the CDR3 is TGTGCCATCAGTGATCTTAGGGCTGAGCAGTTCTTC. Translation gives CAISDLRAEQFF.

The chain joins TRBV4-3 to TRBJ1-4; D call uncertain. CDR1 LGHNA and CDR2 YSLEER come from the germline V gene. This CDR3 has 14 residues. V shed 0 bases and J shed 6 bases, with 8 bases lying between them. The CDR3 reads CASSQEVADEKLFF. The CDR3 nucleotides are TGCGCCAGCAGCCAAGAGGTGGCTGATGAAAAACTGTTTTTT.

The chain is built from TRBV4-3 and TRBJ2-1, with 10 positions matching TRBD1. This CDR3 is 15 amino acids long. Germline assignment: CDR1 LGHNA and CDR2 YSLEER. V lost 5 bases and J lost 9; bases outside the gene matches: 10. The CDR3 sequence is CASSAEGQGTFEQFF. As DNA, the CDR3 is TGCGCCAGCAGCGCGGAGGGACAGGGGACTTTTGAGCAGTTCTTC.

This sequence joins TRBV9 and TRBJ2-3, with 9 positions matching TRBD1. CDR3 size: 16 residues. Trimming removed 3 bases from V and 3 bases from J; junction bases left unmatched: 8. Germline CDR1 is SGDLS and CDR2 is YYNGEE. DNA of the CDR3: TGTGCCAGCAGCGCCCGGACAGGGGTAATTACAGATACGCAGTATTTT. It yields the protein CASSARTGVITDTQYF.

The CDR3 is CASRKGTGVTDTQYF. DNA for the CDR3: TGTGCCAGCAGAAAAGGGACAGGGGTCACAGATACGCAGTATTTT. The chain links TRBV4-2 to TRBJ2-3; 10 nucleotides align to TRBD1. Germline CDR1 and CDR2: LGHNA and YNFKEQ. V gave up 6 bases and J gave up 2 bases; unmatched junction bases: 5. This CDR3 is 15 amino acids long.

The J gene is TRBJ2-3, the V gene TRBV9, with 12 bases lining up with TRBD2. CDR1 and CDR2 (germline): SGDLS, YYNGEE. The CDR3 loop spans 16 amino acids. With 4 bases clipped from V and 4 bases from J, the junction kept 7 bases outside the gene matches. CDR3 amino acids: CASSPRLAGAPDTQYF. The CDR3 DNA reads TGTGCCAGCAGCCCAAGACTAGCGGGAGCCCCAGATACGCAGTATTTT.

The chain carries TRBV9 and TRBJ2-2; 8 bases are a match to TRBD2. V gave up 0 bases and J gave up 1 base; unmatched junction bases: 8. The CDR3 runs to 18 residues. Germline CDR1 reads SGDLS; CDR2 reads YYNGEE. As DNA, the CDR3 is TGTGCCAGCAGCGTAGATCGGGAGGGCCGTCGGAACACCGGGGAGCTGTTTTTT. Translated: CASSVDREGRRNTGELFF.